Here is one T cell receptor beta chain with its context. The table came from immunoSEQ multiplex PCR; TCRdb's copy has only in-frame clones and leaves some out. Of approximately 58,000 clones listed, around 80% are singletons. This sample was taken from a study of blood T cell repertoires in COVID-19. The CDR3 is 12 amino acids. The V gene lost 4 bases and the J gene lost 5 bases, with 7 bases spanning the gap. Germline V CDR1 and CDR2: SGHDT, YYEEEE. Specimen: peripheral blood. This receptor was identified in a woman in her sixties with acute or convalescent COVID-19. The V and J genes are TRBV5-6 and TRBJ2-1; D unresolved. Written as DNA, the CDR3 is TGTGCCAGCAGCCGGGTCGACAATGAGCAGTTCTTC. Translation gives CASSRVDNEQFF.